This TCR beta chain derives from a study of cytomegalovirus exposure and HLA in healthy donors. V was shortened by 1 base and J by 6 bases, with 12 bases between the two germline ends. This CDR3 is 14 amino acids long. The germline gives CDR1 WSHSY, CDR2 SAAADI. Comments on this clone: The antigen remains undetermined.

Findings of the study overall: Cytomegalovirus status, reportedly, was diagnosed with high specificity and sensitivity by the classifier.

Assay used: immunoSEQ multiplex PCR; TCRdb lists only in-frame clones, some missing. This table has some 240,000 clones, roughly 91% appearing once. V gene TRBV10-2 combines with J gene TRBJ1-1; D might be TRBD1 (5 bases). Sequencing was carried out using PBMCs. The TCR comes from a woman aged 18 to 35 in good health and CMV-seropositive. The CDR3 reads CASSEFQGPSEAFF. The CDR3 DNA reads as TGCGCCAGCAGTGAGTTTCAGGGCCCCTCTGAAGCTTTCTTT.